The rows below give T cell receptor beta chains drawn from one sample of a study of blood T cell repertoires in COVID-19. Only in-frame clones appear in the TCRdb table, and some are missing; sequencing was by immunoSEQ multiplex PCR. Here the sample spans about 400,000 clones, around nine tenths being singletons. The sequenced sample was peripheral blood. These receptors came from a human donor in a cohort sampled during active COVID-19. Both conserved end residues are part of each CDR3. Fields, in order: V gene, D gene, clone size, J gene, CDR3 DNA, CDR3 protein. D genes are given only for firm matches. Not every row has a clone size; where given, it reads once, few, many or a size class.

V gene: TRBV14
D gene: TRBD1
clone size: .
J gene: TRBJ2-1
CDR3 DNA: TGTGCCAGCAGTCTGGGGACAGGGGTAAATAATGAGCAGTTCTTC
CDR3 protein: CASSLGTGVNNEQFF

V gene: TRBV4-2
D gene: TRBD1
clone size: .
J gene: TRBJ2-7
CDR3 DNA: TGTGCCAGCAGCCAAGACTGGGACAGGGAGGTTCGGCACTTC
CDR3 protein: CASSQDWDREVRHF

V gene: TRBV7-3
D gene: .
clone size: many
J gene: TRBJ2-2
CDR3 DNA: TGTGCCAGCAGCTTAGCGGTTCCCGGGGAGCTGTTTTTT
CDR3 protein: CASSLAVPGELFF

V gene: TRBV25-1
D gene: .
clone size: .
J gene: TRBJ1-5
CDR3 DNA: TGTGCCAGCGGCCAAGGGGGGGATGATCAGCCCCAGCATTTT
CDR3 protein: CASGQGGDDQPQHF

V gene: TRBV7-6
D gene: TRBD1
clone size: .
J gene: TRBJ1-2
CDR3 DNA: TGTGCCAGCAGCGCCCAGGACAGGGGAGAGGATTACACCTTC
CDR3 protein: CASSAQDRGEDYTF

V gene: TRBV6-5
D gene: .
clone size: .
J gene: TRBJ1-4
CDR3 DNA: TGTGCCAGCAGTTACTCGGTCCGACAGTTAAATGAAAAACTGTTTTTT
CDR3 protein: CASSYSVRQLNEKLFF

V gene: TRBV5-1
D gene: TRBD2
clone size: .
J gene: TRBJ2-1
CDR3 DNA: TGCGCCAGCAGCCCGGTGGCTAGCGGAATCTACAATGAGCAGTTCTTC
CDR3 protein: CASSPVASGIYNEQFF

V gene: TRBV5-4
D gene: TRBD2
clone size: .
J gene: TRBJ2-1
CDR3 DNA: TGTGCCAGCAGCACTCAACTAGCGGGGGCCTACAATGAGCAGTTCTTC
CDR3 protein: CASSTQLAGAYNEQFF

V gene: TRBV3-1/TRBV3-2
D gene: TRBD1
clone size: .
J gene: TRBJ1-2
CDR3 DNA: TGTGCCAGCAGTCACAGGGGGGGGAATCAAGTCTACACCTTC
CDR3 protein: CASSHRGGNQVYTF

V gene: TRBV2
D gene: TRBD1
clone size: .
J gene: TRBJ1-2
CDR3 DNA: TGTGCCAGCAAGGGACAGGGTTTCGACTATGGCTACACCTTC
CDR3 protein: CASKGQGFDYGYTF

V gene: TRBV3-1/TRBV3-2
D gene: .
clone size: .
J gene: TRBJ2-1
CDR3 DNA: TGTGCCAGCAGCCTTCAGGGCGCCGTTAGAGAGCAGTTCTTC
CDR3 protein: CASSLQGAVREQFF

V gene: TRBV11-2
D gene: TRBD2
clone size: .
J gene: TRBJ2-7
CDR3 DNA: TGTGCCAGCAGCTTTAACCCAACTAGCGGGGCTGAGCAGTACTTC
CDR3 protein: CASSFNPTSGAEQYF

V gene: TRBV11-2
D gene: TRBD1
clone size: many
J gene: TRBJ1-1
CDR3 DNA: TGTGCCAGCAGCCTATCGGACAGGGCAGCTTTCTTT
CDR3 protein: CASSLSDRAAFF

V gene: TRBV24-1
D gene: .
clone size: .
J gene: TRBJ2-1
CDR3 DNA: TGTGCCACCAACCCGGGAACCGGCTACAATGAGCAGTTCTTC
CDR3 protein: CATNPGTGYNEQFF

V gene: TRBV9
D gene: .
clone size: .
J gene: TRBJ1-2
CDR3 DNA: TGTGCCAGCAGCGTAGCGGTGGGCTCTTATGGCTACACCTTC
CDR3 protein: CASSVAVGSYGYTF

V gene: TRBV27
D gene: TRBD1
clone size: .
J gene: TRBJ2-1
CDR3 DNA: TGTGCCAGCAGTTTGACACAAGGACAGGGGGCCTACAATGAGCAGTTCTTC
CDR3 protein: CASSLTQGQGAYNEQFF

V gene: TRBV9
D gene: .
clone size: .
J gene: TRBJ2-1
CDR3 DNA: TGTGCCAGCAGCGTAGCAGGGCCCACCTACAATGAGCAGTTCTTC
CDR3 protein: CASSVAGPTYNEQFF

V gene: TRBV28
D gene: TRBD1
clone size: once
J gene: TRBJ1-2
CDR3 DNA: TGTGCCAGCATCGTAGGGGGACAGGGGCGTGGCTATGGCTACACCTTC
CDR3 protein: CASIVGGQGRGYGYTF

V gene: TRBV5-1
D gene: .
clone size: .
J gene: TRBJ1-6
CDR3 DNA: TGCGCCAGCAGCTTGGCCAGGGCGGAATCCACCCTCCACTTT
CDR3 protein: CASSLARAESTLHF

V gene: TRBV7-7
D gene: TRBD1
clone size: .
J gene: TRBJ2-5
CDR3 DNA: TGTGCCAGCAGCTCGACAGGGTACGAGACCCAGTACTTC
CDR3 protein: CASSSTGYETQYF

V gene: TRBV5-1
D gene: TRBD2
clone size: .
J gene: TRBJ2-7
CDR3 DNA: TGCGCCAGCAGCTTAACTAGCGGGAGCTCCTACGAGCAGTACTTC
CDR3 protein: CASSLTSGSSYEQYF

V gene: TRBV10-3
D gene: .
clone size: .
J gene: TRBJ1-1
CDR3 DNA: TGTGCCATCAGGGAGCCGACAGCGAACACTGAAGCTTTCTTT
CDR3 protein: CAIREPTANTEAFF

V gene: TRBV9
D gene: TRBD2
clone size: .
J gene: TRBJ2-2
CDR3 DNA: TGTGCCAGCAGCGTAGCTGGAGCGGGGGGGCCAGGGGCCGGGGAGCTGTTTTTT
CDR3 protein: CASSVAGAGGPGAGELFF

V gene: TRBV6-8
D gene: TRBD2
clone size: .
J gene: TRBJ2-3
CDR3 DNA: TGTGCCAGCAGTAGCGGGGTTAGCACAGATACGCAGTATTTT
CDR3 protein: CASSSGVSTDTQYF

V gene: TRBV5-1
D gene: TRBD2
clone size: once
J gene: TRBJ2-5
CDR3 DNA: TGCGCCAGCAGCTTGGAGGGTAGAGCGGGAGGGGAGACCCAGTACTTC
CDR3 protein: CASSLEGRAGGETQYF

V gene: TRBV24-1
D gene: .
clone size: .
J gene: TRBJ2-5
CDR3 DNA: TGTGCCACCAGTGATCCCCGACAGGCAGAAGAGACCCAGTACTTC
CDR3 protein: CATSDPRQAEETQYF

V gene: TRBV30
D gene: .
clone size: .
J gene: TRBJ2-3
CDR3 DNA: TGTGCCTGGAGCCAACCTGCGGGCCTCACAGATACGCAGTATTTT
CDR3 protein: CAWSQPAGLTDTQYF

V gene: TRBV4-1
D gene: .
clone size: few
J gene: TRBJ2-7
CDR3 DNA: TGCGCCAGCAGCCAAGACCGCGACAGTCGTTGGGAGCAGTACTTC
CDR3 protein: CASSQDRDSRWEQYF